This T cell receptor (beta chain) was captured by sequencing in a study of CD8+ T cells in alopecia areata. As for the study in general: Oral tofacitinib (5 to 10 mg twice daily) was administered to treated patients. Once tofacitinib had been taken for 6 to 18 months, 6 months off drug followed.

Treatment defined: oral pan-JAK inhibitor, 5-10 mg twice daily. Investigators sorted PBMCs to obtain both CD4+ and CD8+ T cells. Whole-study results and caveats: The link between baseline CD8+ expansion and response remains uncertain with one nonresponder.

This clone was counted between two and nine times. The antigen is not known. Following RNA extraction, reverse transcription yielded cDNA that acted as the sequencing template. The method was immunoSEQ multiplex PCR; TCRdb's version includes in-frame clones alone and lacks a portion of them. The sample has 110,000 or so clones; around three fifths are singletons. The origin of this receptor is a human donor with alopecia areata. Sequencing was performed on CD4+ T cells sorted from blood, taken at week 24, from a patient treated with tofacitinib.

The CDR3 reads CASSQGLGGYTF. For the CDR3, the DNA is TGTGCCAGCAGCCAGGGACTAGGTGGCTACACCTTC. The rearrangement uses TRBV6-5 and TRBJ1-2; D is possibly TRBD1 (5 bases). Trimming took off 6 bases at V and 7 bases at J, with 12 bases between the two ends. This CDR3 is built from 12 residues. Germline V gene sequence: CDR1 MNHEY, CDR2 SVGAGI.